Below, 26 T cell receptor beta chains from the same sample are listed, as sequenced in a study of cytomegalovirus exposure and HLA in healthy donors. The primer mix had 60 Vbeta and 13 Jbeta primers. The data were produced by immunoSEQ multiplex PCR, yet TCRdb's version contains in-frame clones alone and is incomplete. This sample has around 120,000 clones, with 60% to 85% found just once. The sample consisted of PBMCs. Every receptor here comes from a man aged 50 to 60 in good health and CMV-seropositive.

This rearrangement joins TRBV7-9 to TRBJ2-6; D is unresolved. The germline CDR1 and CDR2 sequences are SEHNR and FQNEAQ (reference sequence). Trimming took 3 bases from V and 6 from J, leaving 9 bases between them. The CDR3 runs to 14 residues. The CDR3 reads CASSLGHLANVLTF. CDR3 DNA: TGTGCCAGCAGCTTGGGCCATTTGGCCAACGTCCTGACTTTC.

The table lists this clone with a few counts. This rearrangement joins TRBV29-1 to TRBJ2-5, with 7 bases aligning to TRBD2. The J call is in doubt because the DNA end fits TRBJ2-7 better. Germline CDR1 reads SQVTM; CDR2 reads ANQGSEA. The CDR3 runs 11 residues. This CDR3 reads CSVGEGYEQYF. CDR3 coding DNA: TGCAGCGTGGGGGAGGGGTACGAGCAGTACTTC.

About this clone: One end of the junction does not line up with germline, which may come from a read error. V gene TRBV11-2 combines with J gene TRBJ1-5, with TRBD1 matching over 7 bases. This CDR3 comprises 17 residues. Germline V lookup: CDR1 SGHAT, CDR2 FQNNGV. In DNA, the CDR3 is TGTGCCAGCAGCTTAGAGGACCACAGGGGATACAATCAGCGCCAGCATTTT. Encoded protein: CASSLEDHRGYNQRQHF.

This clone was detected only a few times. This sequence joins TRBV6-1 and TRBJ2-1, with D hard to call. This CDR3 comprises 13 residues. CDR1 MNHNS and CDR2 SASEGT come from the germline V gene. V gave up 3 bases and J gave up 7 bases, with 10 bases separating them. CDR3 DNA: TGTGCCAGCAGTGACGGCGCGAGGAATGAGCAGTTCTTC. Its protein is CASSDGARNEQFF.

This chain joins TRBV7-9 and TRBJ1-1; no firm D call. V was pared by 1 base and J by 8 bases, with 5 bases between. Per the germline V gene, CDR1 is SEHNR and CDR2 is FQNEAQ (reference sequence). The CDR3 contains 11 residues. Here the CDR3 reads CASSLVPEAFF. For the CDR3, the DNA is TGTGCCAGCAGCTTAGTTCCAGAAGCTTTCTTT.

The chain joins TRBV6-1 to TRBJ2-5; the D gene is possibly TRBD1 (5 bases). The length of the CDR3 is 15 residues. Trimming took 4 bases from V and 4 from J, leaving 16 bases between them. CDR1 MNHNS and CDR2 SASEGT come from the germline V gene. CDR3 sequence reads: CASSGLRQGAETQYF. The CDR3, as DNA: TGTGCCAGCAGTGGCCTCAGGCAGGGCGCAGAGACCCAGTACTTC.

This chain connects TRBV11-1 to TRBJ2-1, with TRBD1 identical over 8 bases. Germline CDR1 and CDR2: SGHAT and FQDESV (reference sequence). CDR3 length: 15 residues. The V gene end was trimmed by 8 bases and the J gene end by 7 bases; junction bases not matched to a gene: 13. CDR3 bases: TGTGCCAGCGTAGGTAGCCAGGGGGCGCAGAATGAGCAGTTCTTC. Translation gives CASVGSQGAQNEQFF.

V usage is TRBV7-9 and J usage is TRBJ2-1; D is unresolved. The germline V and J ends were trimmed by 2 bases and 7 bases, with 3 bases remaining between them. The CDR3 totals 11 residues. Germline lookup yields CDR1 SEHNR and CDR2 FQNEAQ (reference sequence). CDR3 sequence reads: CASSLQNEQFF. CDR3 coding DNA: TGTGCCAGCAGCTTACAGAATGAGCAGTTCTTC.

The CDR3 bases are TGTGCCAGCTCACCACCGGGACAGGAGATGGAGACCCAGTACTTC. Translating gives CASSPPGQEMETQYF. The V and J genes are TRBV18 and TRBJ2-5; 8 positions agree with TRBD1. The CDR3 spans 15 residues. V gave up 0 bases and J gave up 5 bases; unmatched junction bases: 5. Per germline, CDR1 KGHSH and CDR2 LQKENI.

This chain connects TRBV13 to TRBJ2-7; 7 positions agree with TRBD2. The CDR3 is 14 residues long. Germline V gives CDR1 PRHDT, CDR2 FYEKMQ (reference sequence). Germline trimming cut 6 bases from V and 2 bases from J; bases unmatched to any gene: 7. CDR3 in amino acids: CASRDRLAAYEQYF. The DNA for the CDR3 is TGTGCCAGCAGGGATCGCCTAGCGGCCTACGAGCAGTACTTC. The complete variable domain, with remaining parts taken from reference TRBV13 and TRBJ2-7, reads AAGVIQSPRHLIKEKRETATLKCYPIPRHDTVYWYQQGPGQDPQFLISFYEKMQSDKGSIPDRFSAQQFSDYHSELNMSSLELGDSALYFCASRDRLAAYEQYFGPGTRLTVT.

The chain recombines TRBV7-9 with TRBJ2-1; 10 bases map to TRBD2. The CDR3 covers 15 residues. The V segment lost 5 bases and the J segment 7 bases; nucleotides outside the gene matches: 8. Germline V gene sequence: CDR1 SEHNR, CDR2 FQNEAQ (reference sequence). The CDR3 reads CASSPSGSRWNEQFF. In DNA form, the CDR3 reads TGTGCCAGCAGCCCTAGCGGGAGCCGGTGGAATGAGCAGTTCTTC.

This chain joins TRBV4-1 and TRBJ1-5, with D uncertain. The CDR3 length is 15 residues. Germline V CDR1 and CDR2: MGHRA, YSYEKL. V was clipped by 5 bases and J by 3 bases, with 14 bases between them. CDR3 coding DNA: TGCGCCAGCAGCTTCCGAACAGATTCCAATCAGCCCCAGCATTTT. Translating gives CASSFRTDSNQPQHF.

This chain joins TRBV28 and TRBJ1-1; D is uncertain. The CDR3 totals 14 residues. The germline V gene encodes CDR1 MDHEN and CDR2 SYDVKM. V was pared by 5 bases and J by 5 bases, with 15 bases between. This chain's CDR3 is CASSPGGRVTEAFF. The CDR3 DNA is TGTGCCAGCAGTCCGGGAGGTAGGGTAACTGAAGCTTTCTTT.

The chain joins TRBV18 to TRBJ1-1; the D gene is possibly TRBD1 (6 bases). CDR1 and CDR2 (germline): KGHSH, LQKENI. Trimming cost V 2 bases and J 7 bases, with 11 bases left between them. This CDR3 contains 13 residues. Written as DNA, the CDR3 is TGTGCCAGCTCACCATCGGGGGGCAATGAAGCTTTCTTT. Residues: CASSPSGGNEAFF.

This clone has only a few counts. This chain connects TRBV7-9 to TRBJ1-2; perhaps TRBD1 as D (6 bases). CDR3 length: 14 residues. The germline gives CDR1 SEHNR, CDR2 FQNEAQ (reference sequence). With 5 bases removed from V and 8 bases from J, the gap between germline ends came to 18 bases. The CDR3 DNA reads TGTGCCAGCAGCCCCCAAGGGGGAACCTTAGGCTACACCTTC. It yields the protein CASSPQGGTLGYTF. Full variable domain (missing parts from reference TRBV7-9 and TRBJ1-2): DTGVSQNPRHKITKRGQNVTFRCDPISEHNRLYWYRQTLGQGPEFLTYFQNEAQLEKSRLLSDRFSAERPKGSFSTLEIQRTEQGDSAMYLCASSPQGGTLGYTFGSGTRLTVV.

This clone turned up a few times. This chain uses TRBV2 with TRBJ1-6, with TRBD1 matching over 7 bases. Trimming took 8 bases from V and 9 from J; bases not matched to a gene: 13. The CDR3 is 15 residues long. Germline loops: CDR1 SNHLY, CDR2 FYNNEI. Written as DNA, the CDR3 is TGTGCCAGCGTTATAGGGACAGCGGTCGGTTCACCCCTCCACTTT. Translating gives CASVIGTAVGSPLHF.

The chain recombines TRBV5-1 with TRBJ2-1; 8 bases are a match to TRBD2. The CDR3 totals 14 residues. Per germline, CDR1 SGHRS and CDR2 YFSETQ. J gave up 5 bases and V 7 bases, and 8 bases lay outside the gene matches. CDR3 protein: CASQRGSPDNEQFF. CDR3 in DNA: TGCGCCAGCCAGCGGGGGTCCCCGGACAATGAGCAGTTCTTC.

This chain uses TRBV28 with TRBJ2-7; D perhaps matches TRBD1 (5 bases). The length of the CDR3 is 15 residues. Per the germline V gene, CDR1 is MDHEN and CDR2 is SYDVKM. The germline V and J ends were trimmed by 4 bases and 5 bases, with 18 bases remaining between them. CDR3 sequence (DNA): TGTGCCAGCAGTTCTTCAGGATCCGACAGCCACGAGCAGTACTTC. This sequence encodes CASSSSGSDSHEQYF.

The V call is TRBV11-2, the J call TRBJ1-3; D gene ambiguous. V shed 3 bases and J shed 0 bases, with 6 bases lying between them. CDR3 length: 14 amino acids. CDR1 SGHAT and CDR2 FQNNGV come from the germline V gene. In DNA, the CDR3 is TGTGCCAGCAGCTTTTCAGGCTCTGGAAACACCATATATTTT. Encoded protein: CASSFSGSGNTIYF.

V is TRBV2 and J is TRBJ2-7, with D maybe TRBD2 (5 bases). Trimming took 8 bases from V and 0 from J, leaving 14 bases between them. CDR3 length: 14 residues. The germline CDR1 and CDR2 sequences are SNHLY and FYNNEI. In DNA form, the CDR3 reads TGTGCCAGCGGAGGTGTACTGAGCTCCTACGAGCAGTACTTC. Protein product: CASGGVLSSYEQYF.

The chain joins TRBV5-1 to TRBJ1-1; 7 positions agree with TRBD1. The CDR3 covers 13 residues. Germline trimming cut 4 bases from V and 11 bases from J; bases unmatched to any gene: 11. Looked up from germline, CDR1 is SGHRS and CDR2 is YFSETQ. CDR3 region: CASSQRQGERAFF. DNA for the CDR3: TGCGCCAGCAGCCAGAGACAGGGAGAGAGGGCTTTCTTT.

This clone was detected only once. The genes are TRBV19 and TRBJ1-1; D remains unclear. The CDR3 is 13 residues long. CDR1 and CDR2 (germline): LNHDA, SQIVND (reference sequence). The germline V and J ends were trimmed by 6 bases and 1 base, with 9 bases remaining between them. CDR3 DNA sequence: TGTGCCAGTAGCGAACAGAGGAACACTGAAGCTTTCTTT. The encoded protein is CASSEQRNTEAFF.

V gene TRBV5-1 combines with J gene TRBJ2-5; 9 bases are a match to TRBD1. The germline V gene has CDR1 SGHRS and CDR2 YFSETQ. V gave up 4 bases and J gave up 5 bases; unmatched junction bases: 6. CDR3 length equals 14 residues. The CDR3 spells CASSTGTGSETQYF. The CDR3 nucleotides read TGCGCCAGCAGCACTGGGACAGGGAGTGAGACCCAGTACTTC.

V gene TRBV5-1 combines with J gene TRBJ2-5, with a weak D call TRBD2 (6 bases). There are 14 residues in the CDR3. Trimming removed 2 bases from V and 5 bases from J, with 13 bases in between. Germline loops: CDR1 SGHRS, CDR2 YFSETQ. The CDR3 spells CASSFKGGVETQYF. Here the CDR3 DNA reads TGCGCCAGCAGCTTCAAGGGAGGTGTGGAGACCCAGTACTTC.

The CDR3 DNA reads TGTGCCAGCAGCCTACGTCGGGAAACCGGGGAGCTGTTTTTT. Translation gives CASSLRRETGELFF. The rearrangement joins TRBV6-5 to TRBJ2-2, with a possible D match to TRBD2 (5 bases). CDR3 length: 14 amino acids. Trimming pared 6 bases from V and 5 bases from J, leaving 13 bases between. The V gene's germline CDR1 is MNHEY and CDR2 SVGAGI.

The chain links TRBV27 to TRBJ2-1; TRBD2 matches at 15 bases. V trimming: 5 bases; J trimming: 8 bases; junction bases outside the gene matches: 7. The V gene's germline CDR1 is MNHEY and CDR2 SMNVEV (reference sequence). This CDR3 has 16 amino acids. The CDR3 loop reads CASSLGGLAGGDEQFF. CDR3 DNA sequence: TGTGCCAGCAGTCTCGGGGGACTAGCGGGAGGTGATGAGCAGTTCTTC.